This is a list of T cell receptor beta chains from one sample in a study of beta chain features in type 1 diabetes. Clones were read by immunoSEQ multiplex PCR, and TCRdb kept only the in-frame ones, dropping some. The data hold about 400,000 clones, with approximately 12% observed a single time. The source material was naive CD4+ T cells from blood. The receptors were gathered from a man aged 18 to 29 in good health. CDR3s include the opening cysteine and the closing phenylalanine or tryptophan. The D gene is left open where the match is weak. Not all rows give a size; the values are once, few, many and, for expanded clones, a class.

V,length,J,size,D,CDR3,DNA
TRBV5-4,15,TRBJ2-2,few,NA,CASSSPTRGTGELFF,TGTGCCAGCAGCTCCCCCACTCGGGGGACCGGGGAGCTGTTTTTT
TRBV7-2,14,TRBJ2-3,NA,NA,CASSLFRGTDTQYF,TGTGCCAGCAGCCTATTCCGTGGCACAGATACGCAGTATTTT
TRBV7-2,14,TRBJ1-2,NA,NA,CASSFDTTNYGYTF,TGTGCCAGCAGCTTCGACACGACTAACTATGGCTACACCTTC
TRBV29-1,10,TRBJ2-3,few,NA,CSVVRDTQYF,TGCAGCGTTGTGAGGGATACGCAGTATTTT
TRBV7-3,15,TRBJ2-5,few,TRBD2,CASSSGLAGQETQYF,TGTGCCAGCAGCTCGGGACTAGCGGGTCAAGAGACCCAGTACTTC
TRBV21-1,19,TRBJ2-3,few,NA,CASSNPPEVNSLNTDTQYF,TGTGCCAGCAGCAACCCTCCCGAGGTGAATAGCCTAAACACAGATACGCAGTATTTT
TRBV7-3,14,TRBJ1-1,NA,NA,CASSLNSRGTEAFF,TGTGCCAGCAGCTTAAATTCCAGGGGCACTGAAGCTTTCTTT
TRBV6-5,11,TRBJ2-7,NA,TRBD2,CASTNGLAEYF,TGTGCCAGCACTAACGGACTAGCGGAGTACTTC
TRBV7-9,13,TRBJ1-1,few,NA,CASRPWRNTEAFF,TGTGCCAGCAGGCCCTGGAGGAACACTGAAGCTTTCTTT
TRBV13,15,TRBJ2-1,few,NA,CASSLIGTPTGEQFF,TGTGCCAGCAGCTTAATCGGCACTCCAACGGGTGAGCAGTTCTTC